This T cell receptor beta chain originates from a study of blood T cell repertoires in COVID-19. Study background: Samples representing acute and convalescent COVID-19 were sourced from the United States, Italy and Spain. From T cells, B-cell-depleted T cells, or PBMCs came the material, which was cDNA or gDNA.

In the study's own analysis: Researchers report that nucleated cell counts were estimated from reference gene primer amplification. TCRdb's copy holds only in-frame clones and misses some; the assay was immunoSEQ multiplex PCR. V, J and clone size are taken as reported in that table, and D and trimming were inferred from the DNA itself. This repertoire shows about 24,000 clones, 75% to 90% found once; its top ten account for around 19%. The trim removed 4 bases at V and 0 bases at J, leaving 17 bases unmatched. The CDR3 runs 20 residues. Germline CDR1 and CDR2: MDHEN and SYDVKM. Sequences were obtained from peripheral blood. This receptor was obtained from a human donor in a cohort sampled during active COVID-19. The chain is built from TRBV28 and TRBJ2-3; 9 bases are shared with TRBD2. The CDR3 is CASSSRGGPGLLASTDTQYF. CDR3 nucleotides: TGTGCCAGCAGTTCGCGGGGGGGCCCGGGACTCCTTGCTAGCACAGATACGCAGTATTTT.